This T cell receptor beta chain is drawn from a study of OX40 agonist ivuxolimab in advanced cancers. Study-level background: Patients undergoing dose escalation presented with hepatocellular carcinoma, melanoma, renal cell or head and neck cancer. General observations from the study: Within 6 weeks, CD4+ and CD8+ blood T cells expanded clonally at 0.1 to 3.0 mg/kg.

Germline trimming cut 7 bases from V and 2 bases from J; bases unmatched to any gene: 13. The CDR3 sequence is 17 residues long. The germline V gene encodes CDR1 WSHSY and CDR2 SAAADI. For this clone: What it binds is not known.

Profiled with immunoSEQ multiplex PCR; TCRdb holds only in-frame clones, not every one. Of tens of thousands of clones listed, over 75% are singletons. This chain uses TRBV10-2 with TRBJ2-3; the match to TRBD2 covers 9 bases. This TCR derives from an adult with an advanced solid tumor such as melanoma, head and neck, liver or kidney cancer. The material was CD4+ or CD8+ T cells sorted from blood, obtained in a trial of the OX40 agonist ivuxolimab. Here the CDR3 reads CASKYAGTSLLTDTQYF. CDR3 DNA: TGCGCCAGCAAATATGCCGGGACTAGCCTCCTCACAGATACGCAGTATTTT.